This TCR beta chain was retrieved from a study of OX40 agonist ivuxolimab in advanced cancers. For the wider study: Ivuxolimab was an agonistic, fully human IgG2 monoclonal antibody directed against OX40 (CD134), a costimulatory receptor. Intravenous ivuxolimab was administered to patients every 2 weeks at six dose levels: 0.01, 0.1, 0.3, 1.5, 3 and 10 mg/kg. Of the 50 or so patients in dose escalation, 19 had hepatocellular carcinoma, about 15 had melanoma, 9 had renal cell carcinoma and 9 had head and neck cancer. The dose-escalation cohort was 82.7% male with a mean age of approximately 60 years, ranging from roughly 20 to 80. Patients were allowed to have had prior anti-PD-1, anti-PD-L1 or anti-CTLA-4 therapy, and approximately 40% of the dose-escalation patients had been treated with checkpoint inhibitors. Three dose-escalation patients achieved partial responses, one with hepatocellular carcinoma and two with cutaneous melanoma. The point of sequencing TCRbeta in the periphery was to test whether ivuxolimab changed TCR sequence diversity and drove clonal T-cell expansion. The paper describes the monotherapy dose-escalation part (N of about 52 patients) of the phase I trial of ivuxolimab.

Genomic DNA was extracted from sorted cells for sequencing of the TCRbeta CDR3 region. The immunoSEQ Assay was used for sequencing of TCRbeta CDR3 regions. This is the immuneACCESS table as TCRdb keeps it, with only in-frame sequences that have V and J called. A part of the clones is gone; compared with another copy, unresolved V genes explain less than half, and the rest is unexplained. Counted in this sample were tens of thousands of clones; roughly 84% of them appeared once. The ten largest clones take up 0.32% of the sample. What the study reported, not specific to this receptor: After ivuxolimab, CD8+ T cells had more expanded clones than CD4+ T cells on average. Clonal expansion of both CD4+ and CD8+ blood T cells was observed from baseline to week 6 at doses 0.1 to 3.0 mg/kg. Low levels of normalized T-cell clonal expansion were also seen in some patients who did not respond. The antigen specificity of the peripheral T cells that underwent clonal expansion was not determined. In partial responders in the 0.1-3.0 mg/kg groups, normalized peripheral clonal expansion was found to be among the lowest, especially among CD8+ T cells.

Including the terminal cysteine and phenylalanine, the CDR3 comprises 12 residues. Solely the CDR3 DNA is kept, with 36 bases framed from the first base. At the junction V is shortened by 0 bases and J by 5 bases, with 4 bases in between. CDR1 and CDR2 are drawn from the germline V gene (reference sequence): LNHDA, SQIVND. Concerning this clone itself: The antigen this receptor binds is unknown. The input lacks base qualities; no much larger clone sits a single base away.

The trial excluded patients who had a history of autoimmune disease or who were on systemic immunosuppression. Peripheral blood for TCR sequencing was collected from all dose cohorts at baseline, on cycle 4 day 1, and on cycle 7 day 1. Samples were obtained from an open-label, multicenter, first-in-human phase I dose-escalation trial of ivuxolimab. Adults with locally advanced or metastatic melanoma, renal cell carcinoma, hepatocellular carcinoma or head and neck squamous cell carcinoma were enrolled in the trial. CD4+ and CD8+ T cells were sorted separately from peripheral blood before TCR sequencing.

The chain links TRBV19 with TRBJ1-2; the D gene identity is not certain. Specimen: CD4+ or CD8+ T cells sorted from blood, collected in a trial of the OX40 agonist ivuxolimab. The receptor's source is an adult with an advanced solid tumor such as melanoma, head and neck, liver or kidney cancer. The CDR3 amino acid sequence is: CASSIDRYGYTF. The bases read TGTGCCAGTAGTATAGATCGGTATGGCTACACCTTC.